The entry below gives a single TCR beta chain sequence along with its context. This clone's antigen is unknown. Base qualities are not provided; no much larger clone lies one nucleotide away. Receptor amplification or capture employed 5' RACE. Sequenced on a NextSeq 500. To allow correction of PCR and sequencing errors, the TCR library protocol tagged every TCR cDNA molecule with a unique molecular identifier. The source study handled its data this way. TCR identification, UMI-based error correction and CDR3 extraction were all carried out with Decombinator tools. TCRs above a frequency of 2 per 1,000, corresponding to the top 1% of the tumor frequency distribution, were defined as expanded. Renyi diversity was calculated using the R vegan package after each repertoire was subsampled 100 times to 5,000 TCRs. To build CDR3 similarity networks, amino acid triplet string-kernel similarity was used, and CDR3s were connected when their pairwise similarity was above 0.82. TCRdb reprocessing: public reads trimmed at Q25 with fastp, clones called with MiXCR, in-frame beta chains kept. CDR3 protein duplicates are merged, each entry listing the most common genes and DNA. These V and J calls rely on TCRdb rather than the paper's analysis. Present in this sample are tens of thousands of distinct CDR3 sequences, less than 15% of which were seen just once. The ten largest account for more than 40% of the sample.

The time point label of this sample denotes: sample taken at primary tumor resection. For TCR sequencing, whole RNA was extracted from tumor and nontumor lung tissue, or from cryopreserved PBMC samples, and no cell sorting was done. Donors were approximately 72 patients with early-stage, untreated non-small cell lung cancer from the lung TRACERx cohort. A patient was chosen for TCR sequencing only when enough RNA was available from at least two tumor regions. The sample originates from a study of spatial heterogeneity in lung cancer (dated by TCRdb to about 2019). For the wider study: Beta-chain transcripts were consistently detected in greater numbers than alpha-chain transcripts, which likely reflects a higher abundance of beta-chain transcripts. In the raw uncorrected reads, each unique combination of TCR and UMI appeared more than ten times on average. TCR alpha and beta repertoires were quantitatively compared across multiple tumor regions, matched nontumor lung and blood in non-small cell lung cancer. TCR repertoire features were related to nonsynonymous mutation counts determined by whole-exome sequencing of tumor tissue. Both alpha and beta chains were TCR-sequenced in around 220 tumor regions, 64 matched nontumor lung samples and around 54 PBMC samples obtained at surgery. Beyond this particular receptor, the publication reports: Ubiquitous expanded tumor TCRs showed up in blood more often at tumor resection than at routine follow-up. Confirming at a functional level the hypothesis that regional TCRs recognize regional mutations was considered to require additional single-cell paired TCR alpha and beta sequencing.

The CDR3 goes from the cysteine to the phenylalanine over 17 residues. The entry retains the CDR3 DNA only, 51 bases that are in frame from base 1. The germline V gene specifies KGHDR as CDR1 and SFDVKD as CDR2. V and J are truncated by 0 bases and 0 bases respectively, leaving an intervening sequence of 12 bases. This sequence uses TRBV24-1 and TRBJ2-3, with a tentative D gene TRBD2 over 6 matching bases. Sequenced material: PBMCs, taken at surgery. The source is a male donor with early-stage non-small cell lung cancer. The CDR3 sequence is CATSDLRRGSSTDTQYF. The DNA sequence is TGTGCCACCAGTGATTTGCGGAGGGGTTCAAGCACAGATACGCAGTATTTT.